The 22 T cell receptor beta chains below were found in one sample sequenced in a study of T cell responses to AZD1222 COVID-19 vaccine. The protocol was immunoSEQ multiplex PCR, while the TCRdb copy is restricted to in-frame clones and leaves out a portion. The data contain 95,000 to 150,000 clones, 89% of them singletons. Material: peripheral blood, obtained on day 0 of AZD1222 vaccination. These receptors all stem from an adult in good health.

As DNA, the CDR3 is TGTGCCAGCTCACCACTGCTATCAGTATCCCTTCAAGAGACCCAGTACTTC. It specifies CASSPLLSVSLQETQYF. The chain joins TRBV18 to TRBJ2-5; D gene uncertain. The CDR3 has 17 residues. Germline loops: CDR1 KGHSH, CDR2 LQKENI. Trimming shortened V by 1 base and J by 2 bases, and 17 bases separated the two germline ends. The full variable domain, with the rest looked up from reference TRBV18 and TRBJ2-5, is NAGVMQNPRHLVRRRGQEARLRCSPMKGHSHVYWYRQLPEEGLKFMVYLQKENIIDESGMPKERFSAEFPKEGPSILRIQQVVRGDSAAYFCASSPLLSVSLQETQYFGPGTRLLVL.

This chain joins TRBV30 and TRBJ2-1; D is perhaps TRBD2 (5 bases). There are 14 residues in the CDR3. The V gene lost 0 bases and the J gene lost 3 bases, with 9 bases spanning the gap. Germline loops: CDR1 GTSNPN, CDR2 SVGIG (reference sequence). The CDR3 sequence: CAWSVLGSYNEQFF. Here the CDR3 DNA reads TGTGCCTGGAGTGTACTGGGGAGCTACAATGAGCAGTTCTTC.

The chain combines TRBV11-2 with TRBJ1-2; 10 bases align to TRBD1. Germline assignment: CDR1 SGHAT and CDR2 FQNNGV. Trimming at V came to 4 bases and at J to 4 bases, leaving 9 bases not matched to a gene. CDR3 length: 16 residues. CDR3 loop: CASSSGTGVGAYGYTF. The CDR3 DNA sequence: TGTGCCAGCAGCTCCGGGACAGGGGTCGGGGCCTATGGCTACACCTTC.

The table lists this clone with a count of one. The V call is TRBV4-2, the J call TRBJ1-1; tentatively, D is TRBD1 (5 bases). Germline V gene sequence: CDR1 LGHNA, CDR2 YNFKEQ. The CDR3 consists of 15 residues. V was clipped by 0 bases and J by 4 bases, with 12 bases between them. The CDR3 nucleotides read TGTGCCAGCAGCCAAGAGTACACAAGGGGCACTGAAGCTTTCTTT. This codes for CASSQEYTRGTEAFF.

The chain employs TRBV5-1 and TRBJ1-1; 8 bases match TRBD1. With V trimmed by 2 bases and J by 3 bases, 6 bases remained unmatched. Germline loops: CDR1 SGHRS, CDR2 YFSETQ. CDR3 length equals 15 residues. The CDR3 reads CASSLRQGADTEAFF. In DNA, the CDR3 is TGCGCCAGCAGCTTACGCCAGGGGGCTGACACTGAAGCTTTCTTT.

This clone was observed once. V and J are TRBV2 and TRBJ2-7; 7 bases line up with TRBD2. Germline CDR1 and CDR2: SNHLY and FYNNEI. The CDR3 is 15 amino acids. The V and J ends lost 7 bases and 7 bases, in that order; junction bases with no gene match: 16. The CDR3 region has the DNA TGTGCCAGCACCCTAGGCCAGCGGGGTTCAGCAGAGCAGTACTTC. Translated: CASTLGQRGSAEQYF.

The J gene is TRBJ1-2, the V gene TRBV11-2, with D perhaps matching TRBD1 (6 bases). CDR1 is SGHAT, CDR2 FQNNGV, per germline. The CDR3 totals 13 residues. V gave up 5 bases and J gave up 8 bases, with 15 bases separating them. CDR3 DNA: TGTGCCAGCAGCGATCGACAGGCTAACGGCTACACCTTC. It specifies CASSDRQANGYTF.

The chain recombines TRBV19 with TRBJ1-5; possible D gene TRBD1, 5 bases. There are 13 residues in the CDR3. CDR1 and CDR2 (germline): LNHDA, SQIVND (reference sequence). Trimming left V 4 bases short and J 7 bases short, with 11 bases between. CDR3 in DNA: TGTGCCAGTAGTAGGGGGGTAGGGCAGCCCCAGCATTTT. This translates into CASSRGVGQPQHF.

This clone was seen a single time. This chain's CDR3 is CASSASGGHRERGYTF. The CDR3 DNA reads as TGTGCCAGCAGCGCCTCAGGGGGCCACCGGGAGAGAGGCTACACCTTC. The chain links TRBV9 to TRBJ1-2; 8 bases fit TRBD1. The ends lost 3 bases at V and 8 bases at J; junction bases unmatched: 15. There are 16 residues in the CDR3. Germline V lookup: CDR1 SGDLS, CDR2 YYNGEE.

This clone was counted once. The rearrangement joins TRBV19 to TRBJ1-3, with a possible D match to TRBD1 (6 bases). This CDR3 is 17 amino acids long. CDR1 is LNHDA and CDR2 is SQIVND in the germline V gene (reference sequence). Trimming stripped 5 bases from V and 0 bases from J, with 17 bases between. The DNA of the CDR3 is TGTGCCAGTAGTGCCAATGACAGGCACCTCTCTGGAAACACCATATATTTT. This translates into CASSANDRHLSGNTIYF.

V and J are TRBV7-9 and TRBJ1-1; 8 positions match TRBD1. V gave up 5 bases and J gave up 4 bases; unmatched junction bases: 6. Germline loops: CDR1 SEHNR, CDR2 FQNEAQ (reference sequence). This CDR3 has 14 residues. The CDR3 spells CASSHGQGVTEAFF. CDR3 nucleotide sequence: TGTGCCAGCAGCCATGGACAGGGCGTCACTGAAGCTTTCTTT.

The chain is built from TRBV28 and TRBJ2-1, with TRBD1 matching over 7 bases. In germline, CDR1 is MDHEN, CDR2 SYDVKM. The junction had 6 bases not matched to a gene; V was cut back by 4 bases and J by 0 bases. The CDR3 length is 16 residues. CDR3 sequence: CASSSPGQRSYNEQFF. CDR3 nucleotide sequence: TGTGCCAGCAGTTCCCCGGGACAGCGCTCCTACAATGAGCAGTTCTTC.

V usage is TRBV3-1 (or the pseudogene TRBV3-2) and J usage is TRBJ1-6; D gene unclear. The CDR3 has 14 amino acids. The germline CDR1 and CDR2 sequences are LGHDT and YNNKEL (reference sequence). The V and J ends lost 6 bases and 0 bases respectively, with 6 bases between them. CDR3 bases: TGTGCCAGCAGGGAGAGCTCCTATAATTCACCCCTCCACTTT. Translated: CASRESSYNSPLHF.

This chain uses TRBV27 with TRBJ2-1; a possible D gene is TRBD1 (6 bases). CDR1 MNHEY and CDR2 SMNVEV come from the germline V gene (reference sequence). V lost 4 bases and J 8 bases, leaving 18 bases between the germline ends. This CDR3 is built from 15 residues. CDR3 residues: CASSSGGELPYEQFF. The CDR3 bases are TGTGCCAGCAGTTCTGGGGGCGAGCTGCCTTATGAGCAGTTCTTC.

This chain joins TRBV25-1 and TRBJ1-1; no definite D call. Germline-derived CDR1 and CDR2 are MGHDK and SYGVNS. Between the trimmed V and J ends, which lost 3 bases and 1 base, there was a span of 12 bases. The CDR3 is made up of 15 amino acids. The CDR3 protein is CASSELKGSNTEAFF. The DNA of the CDR3 is TGTGCCAGCAGTGAGCTAAAAGGGTCGAACACTGAAGCTTTCTTT.

The chain is built from TRBV11-2 and TRBJ2-7; tentatively, D is TRBD1 or TRBD2 (5 bases each). The CDR3 has 12 amino acids. V dropped 3 bases and J dropped 3 bases, with 6 bases sitting between them. CDR1 and CDR2 (germline): SGHAT, FQNNGV. CDR3 nucleotides: TGTGCCAGCAGCTTTGGGGGCTACGAGCAGTACTTC. Amino acid sequence: CASSFGGYEQYF.

CDR3 in DNA: TGTGCTACCCGGACAGGGGGTCAGAATTCACCCCTCCACTTT. Protein sequence: CATRTGGQNSPLHF. The chain links TRBV6-5 to TRBJ1-6; 10 bases agree with TRBD1. The length of the CDR3 is 14 residues. The germline V gene encodes CDR1 MNHEY and CDR2 SVGAGI.

The chain uses TRBV30 and TRBJ2-7; 8 nucleotides match TRBD2. Losses at the gene ends were 4 bases for V and 4 bases for J; bases not matched to a gene: 15. Germline lookup yields CDR1 GTSNPN and CDR2 SVGIG (reference sequence). This CDR3 region has 16 residues. Written as DNA, the CDR3 is TGTGCCTGGACCCGACCTGACGGGGGGGCGTTTTACGAGCAGTACTTC. Protein product: CAWTRPDGGAFYEQYF.

V usage is TRBV7-2 and J usage is TRBJ1-4; D perhaps matches TRBD1 (5 bases). This CDR3 is built from 13 residues. V was cut by 5 bases and J by 3 bases, with 7 bases left in between. Germline CDR1 and CDR2: SGHTA and FQGNSA. The CDR3 nucleotides read TGTGCCAGCAGCCGACAGCCTAATGAAAAACTGTTTTTT. Its translation: CASSRQPNEKLFF.

The genes are TRBV6-1 and TRBJ2-3, with TRBD2 identical over 9 bases. The CDR3 consists of 17 residues. V lost 0 bases and J lost 2; bases outside the gene matches: 6. The germline CDR1 and CDR2 sequences are MNHNS and SASEGT. The CDR3 region is CASSEAGLAGITDTQYF. In nucleotides, the CDR3 is TGTGCCAGCAGTGAAGCCGGGCTAGCGGGGATCACAGATACGCAGTATTTT.

The genes are TRBV3-1 (or the pseudogene TRBV3-2) and TRBJ2-7, with D unresolved. V gave up 2 bases and J gave up 1 base, with 0 bases separating them. The CDR3 covers 11 residues. Looked up from germline, CDR1 is LGHDT and CDR2 is YNNKEL (reference sequence). The CDR3 loop reads CASSQSYEQYF. CDR3 bases: TGTGCCAGCAGCCAATCCTACGAGCAGTACTTC.

This clone occurred a few times. The rearrangement links TRBV27 to TRBJ1-6, with a tentative D call TRBD1 (5 bases). Germline V gives CDR1 MNHEY, CDR2 SMNVEV (reference sequence). CDR3 size: 16 residues. Trimming cost V 5 bases and J 9 bases, with 20 bases left between them. The chain's CDR3 is CASSVTGTQVVSPLHF. The CDR3, as DNA: TGTGCCAGCAGTGTAACCGGGACTCAGGTGGTTTCACCCCTCCACTTT.